This T cell receptor (beta chain) was profiled in a study of shared clonotypes between healthy human individuals. Study overall: Per donor, CD8 memory used one plate, CD8 naive used two, CD4 memory used three and CD4 naive used three. Study conclusions and caveats: Sharing across four donors was highest in naive CD4 (approximately 5%) and lowest in memory CD8 (around 0.4%).

A word on this clone: What it binds is not known.

Terminally differentiated effector memory CD45RA+ cells were excluded by CCR7 positive selection of CD45RO-negative cells. Sorted-subset replicate PCRs used roughly 220 ng DNA, about 30,000 T cell genomes. Clones were sequenced by immunoSEQ multiplex PCR, and TCRdb holds only the in-frame ones, with some missing. The sample shows hundreds of thousands of clones, approximately 95% of them seen only once. This TCR derives from a woman under 40 in good health. Sequenced material: naive CD8+ T cells sorted from blood.

CDR3 DNA: TGTGCCAGCAGCCAAGTCTCTAGCGGGGACAATGAGCAGTTCTTC. Encoded protein: CASSQVSSGDNEQFF. The V call is TRBV4-2, the J call TRBJ2-1; 9 nucleotides line up with TRBD2. Trimming took 1 base from V and 5 from J; bases not matched to a gene: 3. The CDR3 totals 15 residues. Germline V gene data show CDR1 as LGHNA and CDR2 as YNFKEQ.